Following are 2 T cell receptor beta chains from one sample sequenced in a study of cytomegalovirus exposure and HLA in healthy donors. Both 60 Vbeta primers and 13 Jbeta primers went into the PCR. Measured with immunoSEQ multiplex PCR; TCRdb has only the in-frame clones, and not every one. The sample shows tens of thousands of clones, over 60% of them seen only once. Material: PBMCs. The receptors were sampled from a woman in her forties or fifties in good health and CMV-seropositive.

The CDR3 here is CASTGTGASSSVSPLHF. CDR3 DNA sequence: TGTGCCAGCACAGGGACAGGGGCCTCTTCGTCGGTTTCACCCCTCCACTTT. The gene calls are TRBV28 and TRBJ1-6; 10 nucleotides match TRBD1. This CDR3 is 17 amino acids long. The ends lost 7 bases at V and 9 bases at J; junction bases unmatched: 15. Germline V gives CDR1 MDHEN, CDR2 SYDVKM.

This clone appeared a few times. This chain uses TRBV28 with TRBJ2-2; TRBD1 aligns across 7 bases. The CDR3 length is 16 residues. Trimming took 6 bases from V and 5 from J; bases not matched to a gene: 12. Germline CDR1 is MDHEN and CDR2 is SYDVKM. CDR3 sequence reads: CASSSLGVQGTGELFF. CDR3 nucleotide sequence: TGTGCCAGCAGCTCGCTCGGAGTACAGGGGACCGGGGAGCTGTTTTTT.